A selection of T cell receptor beta chains follows, all from one sample in a study of OX40 agonist ivuxolimab in advanced cancers. Profiled with immunoSEQ multiplex PCR; TCRdb holds only in-frame clones, not every one. The sample consists of about 63,000 clones, 89% of them appearing once. The specimen comprised CD4+ or CD8+ T cells sorted from blood, sampled in a trial of the OX40 agonist ivuxolimab. The source is an adult with an advanced solid tumor such as melanoma, head and neck, liver or kidney cancer. CDR3s include the opening cysteine and the closing phenylalanine or tryptophan.

>TRBV27
CASSSGFPGKLFF
>TRBV9
CASSVADTGELFF
>TRBV6-1
CASAYYTDTQYF
>TRBV6-1
CASSRGQGISYEQYF
>TRBV5-1
CASSLEGGYGYTF
>TRBV7-9
CASSSTEGTYEQYF
>TRBV4-1
CASSQDPGLKYDNEQFF
>TRBV6-1
CASSELTGQGYQPQHF
>TRBV27
CASSLLGFRQPQHF
>TRBV6-1
CASSADGGSGANVLTF